These T cell receptor beta chains were read from a single sample in a study of blood T cell repertoires in COVID-19. Produced via immunoSEQ multiplex PCR; TCRdb's table is partial and in-frame only. The table has under 150,000 clones, roughly three quarters seen once. Material: peripheral blood. These receptor sequences come from a man aged 50 to 60 with active or convalescent COVID-19. CDR3s include the opening cysteine and the closing phenylalanine or tryptophan. Each record gives: clone size, J gene, V gene, D gene, CDR3 DNA, CDR3 protein. A D gene is named only where the DNA matches it firmly. Some rows have no size entry. The others give once, few or many, or a class for an expanded clone.

.	TRBJ1-5	TRBV30	TRBD1	TGTGCCTGGGCCCCAGGGGGCGCGGGTCAGCCCCAGCATTTT	CAWAPGGAGQPQHF
.	TRBJ1-1	TRBV6-5	.	TGTGCCAGCAGTTACGAGCCAGCGGGCACTGAAGCTTTCTTT	CASSYEPAGTEAFF
.	TRBJ2-3	TRBV9	.	TGTGCCAGCAGCTCGGAGGCAGATACGCAGTATTTT	CASSSEADTQYF
once	TRBJ2-5	TRBV10-3	TRBD1	TGTGCCATCAGTGGCGACCGGGACAGGGGGAGGAGGCAAGAGACCCAGTACTTC	CAISGDRDRGRRQETQYF
.	TRBJ1-1	TRBV6-5	TRBD1	TGTGCCAGCAAAACTAGGGGGCTGGAGAACACTGAAGCTTTCTTT	CASKTRGLENTEAFF
once	TRBJ2-1	TRBV5-6	TRBD2	TGTGCCAGCAGCTTGATAGCGGGAGGGCCCGAGTTCTTC	CASSLIAGGPEFF
.	TRBJ2-5	TRBV29-1	TRBD1	TGCAGCGCAATAAAACAGGGGATCCAGGAGACCCAGTACTTC	CSAIKQGIQETQYF
few	TRBJ1-6	TRBV25-1	.	TGTGCCAGCAGTGACAGGACAGATTATAATTCACCCCTCCACTTT	CASSDRTDYNSPLHF
.	TRBJ2-4	TRBV6-5	.	TGTGCCAGCAACCCCGGACACTCAAACATTCAGTACTTC	CASNPGHSNIQYF
.	TRBJ1-1	TRBV24-1	TRBD1	TGTGCCACCAGTGATACCACAGGGGGCACTGAAGCTTTCTTT	CATSDTTGGTEAFF
.	TRBJ2-1	TRBV27	TRBD2	TGTGCCAGCAGTTCCGGGACTAGCGGGAGCGATGAGCAGTTCTTC	CASSSGTSGSDEQFF
.	TRBJ2-7	TRBV7-9	.	TGTGCCAGCGGGAGCGAGCAGTACTTC	CASGSEQYF
.	TRBJ1-4	TRBV10-3	TRBD1	TGTGCCACCAGGGACAGCACCGGGGAAAAACTGTTTTTT	CATRDSTGEKLFF
.	TRBJ2-1	TRBV27	TRBD2	TGTGCCAGCAGTCCTAGCGGGACCTACAATGAGCAGTTCTTC	CASSPSGTYNEQFF
.	TRBJ1-6	TRBV7-9	TRBD1	TGTGCCAGCACCAGACCCGGGACAGAGAATTCACCCCTCCACTTT	CASTRPGTENSPLHF
.	TRBJ1-4	TRBV9	.	TGTGCCAGCAGCCCCCATGGGCCGGGGAATGAAAAACTGTTTTTT	CASSPHGPGNEKLFF
few	TRBJ2-4	TRBV10-1	.	TGCGCCAGCAGTGAAGGCGACAGTCGCGCAAACATTCAGTACTTC	CASSEGDSRANIQYF
.	TRBJ2-7	TRBV18	.	TGTGCCAGCTCACCGTCCTCTCCCCTCTACGAGCAGTACTTC	CASSPSSPLYEQYF
few	TRBJ1-5	TRBV27	TRBD1	TGTGCCAGTACGAAATCCGGGACAGGGGCCCCCTATCAGCCCCAGCATTTT	CASTKSGTGAPYQPQHF
.	TRBJ1-5	TRBV19	.	TGTGCCAGTAGTATACGGGAGTACGGCAATCAGCCCCAGCATTTT	CASSIREYGNQPQHF
.	TRBJ1-2	TRBV9	TRBD1	TGTGCCAGCACCTTTGGGGGACAGGGGAGCGATGGCTACACCTTC	CASTFGGQGSDGYTF
.	TRBJ2-1	TRBV28	TRBD1	TGTGCCAGCAGGACAGGGCAAGGGAGTCCCTACAATGAGCAGTTCTTC	CASRTGQGSPYNEQFF
.	TRBJ2-3	TRBV9	.	TGTGCCAGCAGCGACCCACGGGGACTGGTGCCAGATACGCAGTATTTT	CASSDPRGLVPDTQYF
.	TRBJ1-3	TRBV3-1/TRBV3-2	.	TGTGCCAGCAGCACAGGGTACCTCTCTGGAAACACCATATATTTT	CASSTGYLSGNTIYF
.	TRBJ2-5	TRBV6-1	TRBD2	TGTGCCAGCAGTGAAGCACTAGCGGGAGGAGAGACCCAGTACTTC	CASSEALAGGETQYF
many	TRBJ2-7	TRBV9	TRBD2	TGTGCCAGCAGCGTGACTAGCGGGAGAACCTACGAGCAGTACTTC	CASSVTSGRTYEQYF
.	TRBJ2-1	TRBV27	TRBD2	TGTGCCAGCAGTAGCGGGAGCTATGAGCAGTTCTTC	CASSSGSYEQFF
.	TRBJ2-7	TRBV3-1/TRBV3-2	.	TGTGCCAGCAGCCACCCCTCGGTAGGGGGATACGAGCAGTACTTC	CASSHPSVGGYEQYF
few	TRBJ2-7	TRBV28	TRBD1	TGTGCCAGCAGTCTTAGACAGGGGGCGCTCTACGAGCAGTACTTC	CASSLRQGALYEQYF
few	TRBJ1-4	TRBV6-5	.	TGTGCCAGCAGGAGCGGGACCCAAAATGAAAAACTGTTTTTT	CASRSGTQNEKLFF
.	TRBJ2-3	TRBV6-2/TRBV6-3	TRBD2	TGTGCCAGCAGTTATAGAATAAAAGCGGGAGGGACAGATACGCAGTATTTT	CASSYRIKAGGTDTQYF
.	TRBJ2-1	TRBV2	.	TGTGCCAGCAGTGTCCCGGGTTTCAGTGAGCAGTTCTTC	CASSVPGFSEQFF